These 9 T cell receptor beta chains were all obtained from the same sample, sequenced in a study of blood T cells in healthy people across ages. Then a second PCR, running about 6 to 12 cycles, was carried out with a sample-barcoded 5' primer and a J-beta primer mix. TCRdb used MiXCR to reprocess the 5' RACE reads, holding one entry per CDR3 protein. The sample records around 580,000 distinct CDR3 sequences, 40% to 50% being singletons. The specimen sequenced was blood. These TCRs come from an elderly man in good health.

The chain carries TRBV12-3 or TRBV12-4 and TRBJ1-1, with D perhaps matching TRBD1 (5 bases). CDR3 length equals 14 residues. V lost 3 bases to trimming and J lost 4 bases, with 12 bases between them. The CDR3 region is CASSFGGVFTEAFF. DNA of the CDR3: TGTGCCAGCAGTTTCGGGGGGGTTTTCACTGAAGCTTTCTTT.

The chain employs TRBV6-2 or TRBV6-3 and TRBJ2-7; no firm D call. The CDR3 is made up of 15 amino acids. V was pared by 6 bases and J by 1 base, with 16 bases between. The germline CDR1 and CDR2 sequences are MNHEY and SVGEGT. As DNA, the CDR3 is TGTGCCAGCAGCGGACGCGGTGGGATTTCCTACGAGCAGTACTTC. It codes for CASSGRGGISYEQYF.

In its sample, this clonotype was seen a few times. This rearrangement joins TRBV20-1 to TRBJ2-1; 13 bases fit TRBD2. CDR3 length: 15 residues. The germline V gene has CDR1 DFQATT and CDR2 SNEGSKA (reference sequence). Trimming at V came to 6 bases and at J to 7 bases, leaving 9 bases not matched to a gene. The CDR3 loop is CSARPGLAGRNEQFF. In nucleotides, the CDR3 is TGCAGTGCACGGCCGGGACTAGCGGGACGGAATGAGCAGTTCTTC.

The chain links TRBV4-3 to TRBJ1-2; D is undetermined. V was cut by 0 bases and J by 8 bases, with 10 bases left in between. Per the germline V gene, CDR1 is LGHNA and CDR2 is YSLEER. The CDR3 extends over 13 amino acids. This CDR3 is CASSQDQGLGYTF. CDR3 bases: TGCGCCAGCAGCCAAGATCAAGGGTTAGGCTACACCTTC.

This clonotype was seen a handful of times. This chain joins TRBV28 and TRBJ1-2; 7 bases map to TRBD1. The CDR3 loop spans 13 amino acids. V shed 10 bases and J 6 bases; nucleotides not matched to a gene: 11. Per germline, CDR1 MDHEN and CDR2 SYDVKM. CDR3 residues: CATTERQGDGYTF. The CDR3 coding sequence is TGTGCCACCACGGAGAGACAGGGTGATGGCTACACCTTC.

The rearrangement uses TRBV7-3 and TRBJ2-5; D is possibly TRBD1 or TRBD2 (5 bases each). Germline V lookup: CDR1 SGHTA, CDR2 FQGTGA. The CDR3 has 15 residues. The ends were cut back, 4 bases at V and 3 bases at J, with 15 bases in the middle. In DNA form, the CDR3 reads TGTGCCAGCAGCTCCCTCGGGACCGACAAAGAGACCCAGTACTTC. Translating gives CASSSLGTDKETQYF.

This clonotype was counted only a few times. The V call is TRBV7-9, the J call TRBJ2-5; 9 positions match TRBD1. Germline CDR1 reads SEHNR; CDR2 reads FQNEAQ (reference sequence). V was clipped by 3 bases and J by 4 bases; unmatched bases: 9. CDR3 length equals 16 residues. The CDR3 is CASSFWTGAVGETQYF. CDR3 bases: TGTGCCAGCAGCTTTTGGACAGGGGCAGTTGGAGAGACCCAGTACTTC.

The chain carries TRBV20-1 and TRBJ2-2, with D unclear. The germline V and J ends were trimmed by 5 bases and 5 bases, with 12 bases remaining between them. The CDR3 loop spans 13 amino acids. Germline V gives CDR1 DFQATT, CDR2 SNEGSKA (reference sequence). Written as DNA, the CDR3 is TGCAGTGCTCCCACTGTGGGAACCGGGGAGCTGTTTTTT. Its translation is CSAPTVGTGELFF.

This clonotype was seen a few times. V is TRBV7-9 and J is TRBJ2-5; weak D call: TRBD1 (5 bases). CDR3 size: 16 residues. Germline CDR1 reads SEHNR; CDR2 reads FQNEAQ (reference sequence). Trimming pared 1 base from V and 5 bases from J, leaving 17 bases between. The CDR3 region is CASSLGHPQGRETQYF. For the CDR3, the DNA is TGTGCCAGCAGCTTAGGTCACCCCCAGGGTCGGGAGACCCAGTACTTC.